Detailed here is one TCR beta chain. The junction had 7 bases not matched to a gene; V was cut back by 3 bases and J by 3 bases. Germline CDR1 is SGHVS and CDR2 is FQNEAQ. The CDR3 has 15 residues. Data came from immunoSEQ multiplex PCR; TCRdb stores just in-frame clones and leaves some out. The sample holds more than 150,000 clones, 82% seen once. These data belong to a study of blood T cell repertoires in COVID-19. Which cohort a participant joined came from the clinical history participants gave. This TCR derives from a man aged 35-49 years who had recovered from COVID-19. The chain combines TRBV7-8 with TRBJ2-5; 7 nucleotides match TRBD2. Sequenced material: PBMCs or T cells enriched from blood (not recorded which). CDR3 in amino acids: CASSFSGGSEETQYF. The CDR3 DNA follows: TGTGCCAGCAGCTTTTCCGGCGGGAGTGAAGAGACCCAGTACTTC. Full variable domain (remainder filled in from reference TRBV7-8 and TRBJ2-5): GAGVSQSPRYKVAKRGQDVALRCDPISGHVSLFWYQQALGQGPEFLTYFQNEAQLDKSGLPSDRFFAERPEGSVSTLKIQRTQQEDSAVYLCASSFSGGSEETQYFGPGTRLLVL.